This passage covers 23 T cell receptor beta chains from one sample sequenced in a study of shared clonotypes between healthy human individuals. Assay: immunoSEQ multiplex PCR; the TCRdb copy retains only in-frame clones and omits some. Of hundreds of thousands of clones listed, around three quarters are singletons. The specimen sequenced was PBMCs. The receptors were gathered from a woman aged 40 to 50 in good health. Some clones in this sample may be carry-over from other donors' samples.

V and J are TRBV19 and TRBJ1-5; perhaps TRBD1 as D (5 bases). V lost 6 bases and J 5 bases, leaving 17 bases between the germline ends. Per germline, CDR1 LNHDA and CDR2 SQIVND (reference sequence). The CDR3 is 15 amino acids. As DNA, the CDR3 is TGTGCCAGTAGGGTGACAGCGCGAAACGATCAGCCCCAGCATTTT. The encoded protein is CASRVTARNDQPQHF.

The V and J genes are TRBV6-6 and TRBJ2-7; TRBD1 agrees at 9 bases. Per the germline V gene, CDR1 is MNHNY and CDR2 is SVGAGI (reference sequence). V shed 6 bases and J 1 base; nucleotides not matched to a gene: 7. CDR3 length equals 15 residues. CDR3 nucleotides: TGTGCCAGCAGCCGAGGACAGGGGAATTCCTACGAGCAGTACTTC. Protein sequence: CASSRGQGNSYEQYF.

V usage is TRBV6-5 and J usage is TRBJ2-1; 8 nucleotides match TRBD1. Unmatched junction bases numbered 9, after V lost 2 bases and J lost 9 bases. This CDR3 spans 15 amino acids. Germline V CDR1 and CDR2: MNHEY, SVGAGI. The CDR3 DNA sequence: TGTGCCAGCAGTTACCAGGCCAGGGGGCGGGTTGAGCAGTTCTTC. Amino acid sequence: CASSYQARGRVEQFF.

A single count supports this clone. The chain employs TRBV7-9 and TRBJ2-7; D is perhaps TRBD1 or TRBD2 (5 bases each). Germline CDR1 reads SEHNR; CDR2 reads FQNEAQ (reference sequence). The V and J ends lost 7 bases and 6 bases respectively, with 13 bases between them. CDR3 length equals 12 residues. CDR3 sequence: CASTRGLSEQYF. The CDR3 coding sequence is TGTGCCAGCACGAGGGGATTGAGCGAGCAGTACTTC.

In DNA form, the CDR3 reads TGCGCCAGCAGCGGGACAGGGGGCGGTGAAAAACTGTTTTTT. Its protein is CASSGTGGGEKLFF. The chain carries TRBV5-1 and TRBJ1-4; 12 bases align to TRBD1. The V segment lost 4 bases and the J segment 7 bases; nucleotides outside the gene matches: 2. This CDR3 is 14 amino acids long. CDR1 is SGHRS, CDR2 YFSETQ, per germline.

V gene TRBV6-5 combines with J gene TRBJ2-7; 11 bases map to TRBD2. This CDR3 region has 15 residues. Trimming cost V 4 bases and J 2 bases; bases outside gene matches: 4. The germline gives CDR1 MNHEY, CDR2 SVGAGI. The CDR3, as DNA: TGTGCCAGCAGTTCCCTAGCGGGAGGCCCCTACGAGCAGTACTTC. Its translation is CASSSLAGGPYEQYF.

V usage is TRBV7-9 and J usage is TRBJ2-7; D remains ambiguous. Germline loops: CDR1 SEHNR, CDR2 FQNEAQ (reference sequence). V was shortened by 6 bases and J by 6 bases, with 9 bases between the two germline ends. The CDR3 contains 11 residues. CDR3 DNA sequence: TGTGCCAGCAGTGAAGTGACCGAGCAGTACTTC. It is translated as CASSEVTEQYF.

The J gene is TRBJ1-4, the V gene TRBV5-5, with TRBD1 as a possible D gene (6 bases). Germline CDR1 and CDR2: SGHKS and YYEKEE (reference sequence). This CDR3 has 17 amino acids. Trimming cost V 0 bases and J 0 bases, with 12 bases left between them. The CDR3 sequence: CASSLDGGGATNEKLFF. The CDR3 DNA follows: TGTGCCAGCAGCTTGGACGGGGGCGGGGCAACTAATGAAAAACTGTTTTTT.

CDR3 nucleotides: TGTGCCAGCAGCGTAGTGACTAGCACTGAGCAGTTCTTC. Protein sequence: CASSVVTSTEQFF. The genes are TRBV9 and TRBJ2-1; TRBD2 aligns across 7 bases. The V gene end was trimmed by 0 bases and the J gene end by 9 bases; junction bases not matched to a gene: 3. The CDR3 is 13 residues long. Germline CDR1 reads SGDLS; CDR2 reads YYNGEE.

This clone is a singleton in its sample. The chain combines TRBV6-6 with TRBJ2-7; TRBD2 matches at 9 bases. The CDR3 extends over 16 amino acids. Germline CDR1 is MNHNY and CDR2 is SVGAGI (reference sequence). V trimming: 8 bases; J trimming: 4 bases; junction bases outside the gene matches: 15. In DNA, the CDR3 is TGTGCCAGCGGCCCTGGGAGACTAGCGGCCTGGTACGAGCAGTACTTC. Translating it yields CASGPGRLAAWYEQYF.

Comments on this clone: A much bigger clone sits one base away, suggesting this may be a read error. DNA for the CDR3: TGTGCCAGCAACCACAGGGATCGGTCCTACGAGCGGTACTTC. It encodes CASNHRDRSYERYF. The gene calls are TRBV6-1 and TRBJ2-7, with D maybe TRBD1 (6 bases). The CDR3 is 14 residues long. The germline V gene encodes CDR1 MNHNS and CDR2 SASEGT.

The chain recombines TRBV7-2 with TRBJ2-2; 8 nucleotides match TRBD2. The CDR3 is 15 amino acids. With 1 base clipped from V and 4 bases from J, the junction kept 2 bases outside the gene matches. Germline V CDR1 and CDR2: SGHTA, FQGNSA. CDR3 residues: CASSLVAGGTGELFF. The CDR3 DNA follows: TGTGCCAGCAGCTTAGTCGCGGGAGGCACCGGGGAGCTGTTTTTT.

The chain joins TRBV7-3 to TRBJ2-3; D is unclear. V was cut by 5 bases and J by 6 bases, with 12 bases left in between. CDR1 and CDR2 (germline): SGHTA, FQGTGA. The length of the CDR3 is 13 residues. CDR3 in DNA: TGTGCCAGCAGCCCGGCGTTCGGGGATACGCAGTATTTT. The encoded protein is CASSPAFGDTQYF.

This clone came up once. The chain carries TRBV9 and TRBJ2-1; D tentatively reads TRBD1 or TRBD2 (7 bases each). The CDR3 length is 15 residues. The V gene lost 0 bases and the J gene lost 7 bases, with 14 bases spanning the gap. Germline values: CDR1 SGDLS, CDR2 YYNGEE. CDR3: CASSVAGGATNEQFF. The CDR3 DNA is TGTGCCAGCAGCGTAGCAGGGGGGGCTACAAATGAGCAGTTCTTC.

The chain recombines TRBV7-8 with TRBJ2-5; 10 bases fit TRBD1. Losses at the gene ends were 5 bases for V and 3 bases for J; bases not matched to a gene: 9. From germline, CDR1 is SGHVS and CDR2 FQNEAQ. The CDR3 extends over 16 amino acids. The CDR3 reads CASSHYRDRGEETQYF. For the CDR3, the DNA is TGTGCCAGCAGCCACTACCGGGACAGGGGAGAAGAGACCCAGTACTTC.

V usage is TRBV11-3 and J usage is TRBJ2-2; D remains unclear. Germline V gene lookup returns CDR1 SGHNT and CDR2 YENEEA. Trimming stripped 4 bases from V and 3 bases from J, with 3 bases between. This CDR3 is 12 amino acids long. CDR3 residues: CASSYYTGELFF. The CDR3 region has the DNA TGTGCCAGCAGCTACTACACCGGGGAGCTGTTTTTT.

This clone was found a few times. The chain joins TRBV5-1 to TRBJ2-7; 9 bases line up with TRBD1. CDR1 is SGHRS, CDR2 YFSETQ, per germline. This CDR3 is built from 15 residues. V shed 4 bases and J 4 bases; nucleotides not matched to a gene: 9. The CDR3 nucleotides read TGCGCCAGCAGCCCGGATCCGGGACAGGGATACGAGCAGTACTTC. Translation gives CASSPDPGQGYEQYF.

This chain joins TRBV15 and TRBJ1-1, with 11 bases matching TRBD1. Germline CDR1 LNHNV, CDR2 YYDKDF (reference sequence). The trim removed 1 base at V and 4 bases at J, leaving 5 bases unmatched. The CDR3 runs 16 residues. The chain's CDR3 is CATSRVIGTGGTEAFF. CDR3 nucleotide sequence: TGTGCCACCAGCAGAGTTATCGGGACAGGGGGCACTGAAGCTTTCTTT.

This clone was seen a handful of times. The chain uses TRBV4-1 and TRBJ2-5, with 8 nucleotides matching TRBD2. The CDR3 contains 16 residues. With V trimmed by 3 bases and J by 5 bases, 11 bases remained unmatched. Looked up from germline, CDR1 is MGHRA and CDR2 is YSYEKL. The CDR3: CASSQLTGGLGETQYF. As DNA, the CDR3 is TGCGCCAGCAGCCAGTTAACGGGAGGGTTAGGGGAGACCCAGTACTTC.

V and J are TRBV5-1 and TRBJ2-3; 12 bases line up with TRBD1. This CDR3 is built from 15 residues. Germline-derived CDR1 and CDR2 are SGHRS and YFSETQ. V gave up 7 bases and J gave up 3 bases; unmatched junction bases: 6. Here the CDR3 reads CASSLGQGATDTQYF. The CDR3 region has the DNA TGCGCCAGCTCTCTGGGACAGGGGGCGACAGATACGCAGTATTTT. The full variable domain, its missing parts supplied by reference TRBV5-1 and TRBJ2-3, is KAGVTQTPRYLIKTRGQQVTLSCSPISGHRSVSWYQQTPGQGLQFLFEYFSETQRNKGNFPGRFSGRQFSNSRSEMNVSTLELGDSALYLCASSLGQGATDTQYFGPGTRLTVL.

This chain uses TRBV7-6 with TRBJ2-6; possible D gene TRBD2, 5 bases. Trimming left V 5 bases short and J 2 bases short, with 16 bases between. Germline V gene data show CDR1 as SGHVS and CDR2 as FNYEAQ. The CDR3 extends over 17 amino acids. The CDR3 coding sequence is TGTGCCAGCAGCCCCCAAGGGCGGGTCCCTGGGGCCAACGTCCTGACTTTC. Its protein product is CASSPQGRVPGANVLTF.

The chain couples TRBV7-2 to TRBJ1-5; D might be TRBD1 (6 bases). The CDR3 is 15 residues long. V lost 5 bases, J lost 7 bases, and 18 bases lay in between. The V gene's germline CDR1 is SGHTA and CDR2 FQGNSA. CDR3 bases: TGTGCCAGCAGCCTGGACAGTGGGATCGGGCAGCCCCAGCATTTT. Translated: CASSLDSGIGQPQHF.

This clone was picked up a small number of times. This specimen includes other DNA sequences encoding the same CDR3. V gene TRBV28 combines with J gene TRBJ1-5; D uncertain. V was clipped by 1 base and J by 5 bases, with 3 bases between them. Germline V gives CDR1 MDHEN, CDR2 SYDVKM. This CDR3 is 12 amino acids long. This CDR3 reads CASSLLDQPQHF. CDR3 DNA sequence: TGTGCCAGCAGTTTATTAGATCAGCCCCAGCATTTT.